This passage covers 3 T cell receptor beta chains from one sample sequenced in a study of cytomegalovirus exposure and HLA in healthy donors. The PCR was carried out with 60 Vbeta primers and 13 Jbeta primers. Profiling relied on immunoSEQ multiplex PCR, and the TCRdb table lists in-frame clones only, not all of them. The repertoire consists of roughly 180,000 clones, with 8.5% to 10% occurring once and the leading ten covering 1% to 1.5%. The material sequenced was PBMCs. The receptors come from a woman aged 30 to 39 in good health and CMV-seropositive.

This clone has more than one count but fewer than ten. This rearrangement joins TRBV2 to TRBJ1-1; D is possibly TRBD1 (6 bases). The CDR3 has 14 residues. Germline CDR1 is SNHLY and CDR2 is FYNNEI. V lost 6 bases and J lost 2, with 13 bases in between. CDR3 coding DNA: TGTGCCAGCAGGGACAGCGCCCTTAACACTGAAGCTTTCTTT. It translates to CASRDSALNTEAFF.

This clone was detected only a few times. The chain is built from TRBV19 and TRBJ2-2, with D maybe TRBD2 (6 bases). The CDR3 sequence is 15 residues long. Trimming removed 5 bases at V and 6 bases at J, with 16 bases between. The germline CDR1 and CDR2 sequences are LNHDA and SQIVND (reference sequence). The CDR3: CASSSSRGGPGELFF. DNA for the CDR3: TGTGCCAGTAGTTCCTCGAGGGGAGGACCCGGGGAGCTGTTTTTT. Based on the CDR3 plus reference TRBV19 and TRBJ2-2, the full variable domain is DGGITQSPKYLFRKEGQNVTLSCEQNLNHDAMYWYRQDPGQGLRLIYYSQIVNDFQKGDIAEGYSVSREKKESFPLTVTSAQKNPTAFYLCASSSSRGGPGELFFGEGSRLTVL.

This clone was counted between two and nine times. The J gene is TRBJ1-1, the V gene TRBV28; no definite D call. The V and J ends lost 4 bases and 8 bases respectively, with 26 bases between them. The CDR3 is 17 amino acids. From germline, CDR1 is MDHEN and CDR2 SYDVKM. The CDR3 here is CASSSRHLGPAGREAFF. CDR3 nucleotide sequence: TGTGCCAGCAGTTCCCGTCACCTCGGCCCGGCGGGAAGGGAAGCTTTCTTT.